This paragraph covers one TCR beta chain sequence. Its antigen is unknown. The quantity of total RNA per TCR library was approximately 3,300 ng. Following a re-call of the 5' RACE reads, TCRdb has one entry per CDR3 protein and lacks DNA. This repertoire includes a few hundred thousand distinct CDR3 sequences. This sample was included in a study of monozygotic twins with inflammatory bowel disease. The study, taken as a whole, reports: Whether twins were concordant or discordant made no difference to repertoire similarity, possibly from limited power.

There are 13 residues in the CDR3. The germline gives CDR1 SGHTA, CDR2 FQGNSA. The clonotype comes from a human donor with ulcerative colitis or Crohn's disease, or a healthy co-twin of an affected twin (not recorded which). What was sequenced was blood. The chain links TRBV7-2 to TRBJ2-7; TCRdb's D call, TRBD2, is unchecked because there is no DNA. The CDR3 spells CASRASATYEQYF.